These 13 T cell receptor beta chains came from one sample sequenced in a study of CD8+ T cells in alopecia areata. The sequencing template was cDNA reverse transcribed from extracted RNA. Profiled with immunoSEQ multiplex PCR; TCRdb holds only in-frame clones, not every one. The sample has approximately 140,000 clones, approximately 90% seen once. Documented treatment: oral pan-JAK inhibitor, 5-10 mg twice daily. The starting material was CD8+ T cells sorted from blood, obtained at week 4, from a patient treated with tofacitinib. Receptors were obtained from a human donor with alopecia areata.

The chain uses TRBV7-9 and TRBJ1-1; D call uncertain. In germline, CDR1 is SEHNR, CDR2 FQNEAQ (reference sequence). CDR3 length: 12 residues. The ends were cut back, 8 bases at V and 0 bases at J, with 7 bases in the middle. CDR3 region: CASRSLNTEAFF. The CDR3 region has the DNA TGTGCCAGCCGATCGCTGAACACTGAAGCTTTCTTT.

The chain combines TRBV7-2 with TRBJ2-2; no clear D gene. V lost 8 bases, J lost 1 base, and 8 bases lay in between. The CDR3 is made up of 13 amino acids. The germline V gene encodes CDR1 SGHTA and CDR2 FQGNSA. The CDR3 bases are TGTGCCAGCGGGCCCGGGAACACCGGGGAGCTGTTTTTT. Amino acid sequence: CASGPGNTGELFF.

Details on this clone: Its ends do not fully match the called genes, so a read error is possible. The J gene is TRBJ2-7, the V gene TRBV11-2; D is perhaps TRBD1 or TRBD2 (5 bases each). The CDR3 runs to 13 residues. Germline V gene sequence: CDR1 SGHAT, CDR2 FQNNGV. The CDR3 DNA reads as TGTGCCAGCAGCTTAGATCTAGACGGGACGGTAAACTTC. This encodes CASSLDLDGTVNF.

The J gene is TRBJ2-1, the V gene TRBV29-1, with TRBD2 matching 15 bases. The CDR3 is made up of 17 amino acids. The V and J ends lost 3 bases and 9 bases, in that order; junction bases with no gene match: 12. The V gene's germline CDR1 is SQVTM and CDR2 ANQGSEA. The CDR3 sequence is CSVDGTSGRTRLIEQFF. DNA of the CDR3: TGCAGCGTTGACGGGACTAGCGGGAGGACAAGATTAATTGAGCAGTTCTTC.

The chain carries TRBV5-6 and TRBJ2-2; 9 bases agree with TRBD2. Germline-derived CDR1 and CDR2 are SGHDT and YYEEEE. CDR3 size: 16 residues. V was pared by 4 bases and J by 2 bases, with 6 bases of the junction left unmatched. CDR3 sequence reads: CASSPGLAGNTGELFF. The CDR3 DNA sequence: TGTGCCAGCAGCCCCGGGCTAGCGGGAAACACCGGGGAGCTGTTTTTT.

V gene TRBV6-5 combines with J gene TRBJ2-7; perhaps TRBD2 as D (6 bases). V lost 6 bases and J 7 bases, leaving 16 bases between the germline ends. This CDR3 is built from 13 residues. CDR1 is MNHEY and CDR2 is SVGAGI in the germline V gene. The chain's CDR3 is CASSLGLFSEQYF. CDR3 nucleotides: TGTGCCAGCAGCTTGGGACTTTTTAGTGAGCAGTACTTC.

The chain uses TRBV5-1 and TRBJ2-7, with 9 bases identical to TRBD2. J lost 0 bases, V lost 3 bases, and 4 bases had no gene match. This CDR3 has 15 amino acids. CDR1 SGHRS and CDR2 YFSETQ come from the germline V gene. Here the CDR3 reads CASSWTSADSYEQYF. The CDR3 DNA reads TGCGCCAGCAGCTGGACTAGCGCGGACTCCTACGAGCAGTACTTC. The full variable domain, rest sourced from reference TRBV5-1 and TRBJ2-7, is KAGVTQTPRYLIKTRGQQVTLSCSPISGHRSVSWYQQTPGQGLQFLFEYFSETQRNKGNFPGRFSGRQFSNSRSEMNVSTLELGDSALYLCASSWTSADSYEQYFGPGTRLTVT.

The chain employs TRBV30 and TRBJ2-6, with D maybe TRBD1 (6 bases). The CDR3 contains 14 residues. The V gene lost 4 bases and the J gene lost 2 bases, with 9 bases spanning the gap. CDR1 and CDR2 from the germline V gene are GTSNPN and SVGIG (reference sequence). The CDR3 region is CAWISGAGANVLTF. For the CDR3, the DNA is TGTGCCTGGATATCAGGGGCTGGGGCCAACGTCCTGACTTTC.

V and J are TRBV6-1 and TRBJ1-4, with 7 positions matching TRBD1. This CDR3 is 14 amino acids long. The germline V gene encodes CDR1 MNHNS and CDR2 SASEGT. Trimming removed 5 bases from V and 4 bases from J; junction bases left unmatched: 4. The DNA for the CDR3 is TGTGCCAGCAGTCAGGGACAGCTTAATGAAAAACTGTTTTTT. It is translated as CASSQGQLNEKLFF.

The V gene is TRBV30, the J gene TRBJ2-3; 7 bases are a match to TRBD2. This CDR3 has 14 amino acids. Looked up from germline, CDR1 is GTSNPN and CDR2 is SVGIG (reference sequence). V was pared by 2 bases and J by 4 bases, with 6 bases of the junction left unmatched. CDR3 residues: CAWSPAGDSDTQYF. CDR3 bases: TGTGCCTGGAGTCCGGCGGGAGATTCAGATACGCAGTATTTT.

This clone was counted between two and nine times. The chain has TRBV19 and TRBJ2-4; D possibly corresponds to TRBD1 (5 bases). The V gene lost 5 bases and the J gene lost 2 bases, with 10 bases spanning the gap. Germline loops: CDR1 LNHDA, CDR2 SQIVND (reference sequence). The CDR3 is made up of 14 amino acids. DNA for the CDR3: TGTGCCAGTAGTCCTCAGGGATCCAAAAACATTCAGTACTTC. The encoded protein is CASSPQGSKNIQYF.

The V gene is TRBV5-8, the J gene TRBJ2-7, with unresolved D. There are 14 residues in the CDR3. Trimming took off 8 bases at V and 0 bases at J, with 15 bases between the two ends. CDR1 and CDR2 (germline): SGHTS, YDEGEE. The CDR3 nucleotides are TGTGCCAGTCCAGTTGTCGAGGTCTCCTACGAGCAGTACTTC. This translates into CASPVVEVSYEQYF.

The chain recombines TRBV5-1 with TRBJ1-1; D remains unclear. In germline, CDR1 is SGHRS, CDR2 YFSETQ. Trimming removed 2 bases at V and 4 bases at J, with 18 bases between. The CDR3 has 16 residues. Here the CDR3 DNA reads TGCGCCAGCAGCTTCGGCACGGGTGGGGTCGGCACTGAAGCTTTCTTT. Translated: CASSFGTGGVGTEAFF. The full variable domain, completed using reference TRBV5-1 and TRBJ1-1, is KAGVTQTPRYLIKTRGQQVTLSCSPISGHRSVSWYQQTPGQGLQFLFEYFSETQRNKGNFPGRFSGRQFSNSRSEMNVSTLELGDSALYLCASSFGTGGVGTEAFFGQGTRLTVV.